The 27 T cell receptor beta chains below come from one sample, sequenced in a study of T cells after yellow fever vaccination. TCRdb re-called the 5' RACE reads with MiXCR, one entry per CDR3 protein. The profile shows hundreds of thousands of distinct CDR3 sequences, 12% of them singletons. The sample was PBMCs, taken on the day of the yellow fever booster vaccination. These receptor sequences come from a man aged 25-40 years who received the YFV17D yellow fever vaccine.

The chain has TRBV18 and TRBJ2-2, with 11 bases fitting TRBD2. Germline V lookup: CDR1 KGHSH, CDR2 LQKENI. Trimming cost V 3 bases and J 4 bases; bases outside gene matches: 10. The CDR3 runs 18 residues. The chain's CDR3 is CASSPRTSGSTSTGELFF. The CDR3 nucleotides are TGTGCCAGCTCACCTCGAACTAGCGGGAGCACCAGCACCGGGGAGCTGTTTTTT.

This clonotype was observed a few times. The chain carries TRBV6-5 and TRBJ2-3; 8 bases fit TRBD2. The trim removed 2 bases at V and 4 bases at J, leaving 14 bases unmatched. The CDR3 consists of 18 residues. Germline CDR1 reads MNHEY; CDR2 reads SVGAGI. The CDR3 nucleotides read TGTGCCAGCAGTTACACGGGGGGGGGACTAGTTGGCGCAGATACGCAGTATTTT. Translation gives CASSYTGGGLVGADTQYF.

The CDR3 protein is CASSPSIDNEQFF. The CDR3 DNA is TGTGCCAGCTCACCCTCGATTGACAATGAGCAGTTCTTC. The V gene is TRBV18, the J gene TRBJ2-1; D is unresolved. Between the trimmed V and J ends, which lost 3 bases and 5 bases, there was a span of 8 bases. Looked up from germline, CDR1 is KGHSH and CDR2 is LQKENI. This CDR3 comprises 13 residues.

This clonotype came up many times. The chain uses TRBV5-1 and TRBJ1-1, with D possibly TRBD1 on 5 matching bases. Germline values: CDR1 SGHRS, CDR2 YFSETQ. V was shortened by 3 bases and J by 1 base, with 16 bases between the two germline ends. CDR3 size: 16 residues. The CDR3, as DNA: TGCGCCAGCAGCTCTGAATCAGGGACGGGGAACACTGAAGCTTTCTTT. Its protein is CASSSESGTGNTEAFF.

This clonotype was observed at least ten times. This rearrangement joins TRBV5-1 to TRBJ1-2; TRBD1 might be the D (6 bases). CDR1 and CDR2 (germline): SGHRS, YFSETQ. This CDR3 has 14 residues. V was cut by 3 bases and J by 7 bases, with 16 bases left in between. The CDR3 sequence: CASSYNDRMGGYTF. As DNA, the CDR3 is TGCGCCAGCAGCTACAACGACAGGATGGGTGGCTACACCTTC.

This clonotype was picked up a small number of times. This chain uses TRBV6-5 with TRBJ2-5; D possibly matches TRBD1 or TRBD2 (5 bases each). The CDR3 extends over 15 amino acids. CDR1 and CDR2 (germline): MNHEY, SVGAGI. V dropped 0 bases and J dropped 3 bases, with 11 bases sitting between them. DNA of the CDR3: TGTGCCAGCAGTTACTCGGCAGGGCGGGAAGAGACCCAGTACTTC. It translates to CASSYSAGREETQYF.

This clonotype was counted between two and nine times. The chain joins TRBV6-4 to TRBJ2-3; TRBD2 might be the D (6 bases). Trimming took 10 bases from V and 3 from J, leaving 17 bases between them. CDR3 length: 14 residues. From germline, CDR1 is MRHNA and CDR2 SNTAGT. The CDR3 DNA reads as TGTGCCACTCGGCGGGGATTGGAGACAGATACGCAGTATTTT. This codes for CATRRGLETDTQYF.

The genes are TRBV4-3 and TRBJ1-2; D is unclear. The CDR3 sequence is 14 residues long. The V end lost 0 bases, the J end lost 4 bases, and 9 bases lay between the germline ends. The germline CDR1 and CDR2 sequences are LGHNA and YSLEER. CDR3 DNA: TGCGCCAGCAGCCAAGATAGACAACTCTATGGCTACACCTTC. It specifies CASSQDRQLYGYTF.

The table lists this clonotype with a few counts. The chain links TRBV20-1 to TRBJ2-4; a possible D gene is TRBD2 (5 bases). Between the trimmed V and J ends, which lost 4 bases and 1 base, there was a span of 11 bases. CDR1 is DFQATT and CDR2 is SNEGSKA in the germline V gene (reference sequence). The CDR3 spans 14 residues. The CDR3 region is CSAKPPGAKNIQYF. The CDR3 DNA is TGCAGTGCTAAGCCGCCGGGGGCCAAAAACATTCAGTACTTC.

This clonotype was counted only a few times. This chain connects TRBV20-1 to TRBJ1-5; D gene unclear. The germline CDR1 and CDR2 sequences are DFQATT and SNEGSKA (reference sequence). V was pared by 3 bases and J by 3 bases, with 15 bases between. The CDR3 runs to 15 residues. This CDR3 reads CSASLDLGFNQPQHF. The CDR3 DNA follows: TGCAGTGCTAGTTTGGACTTAGGGTTCAATCAGCCCCAGCATTTT.

This clonotype was found a few times. This chain joins TRBV6-1 and TRBJ2-7; TRBD1 agrees at 10 bases. Trimming removed 6 bases from V and 7 bases from J; junction bases left unmatched: 9. The CDR3 consists of 14 residues. Germline CDR1 reads MNHNS; CDR2 reads SASEGT. The CDR3 DNA sequence: TGTGCCAGCAGACTACGACAGGGGGCGAGTGAGCAGTACTTC. Residues: CASRLRQGASEQYF.

The chain carries TRBV27 and TRBJ2-7; TRBD1 matches 10 bases. V gave up 1 base and J gave up 2 bases; unmatched junction bases: 14. The CDR3 sequence is 19 residues long. Germline V CDR1 and CDR2: MNHEY, SMNVEV (reference sequence). Written as DNA, the CDR3 is TGTGCCAGCAGTTTATTCTTGCCCCTCGGGACAGGGGCAACCTACGAGCAGTACTTC. Residues: CASSLFLPLGTGATYEQYF.

This clonotype was counted a few times. J is TRBJ1-1 and V is TRBV30; D is undetermined. This CDR3 is 13 amino acids long. V lost 5 bases to trimming and J lost 0 bases, with 10 bases between them. CDR1 and CDR2 (germline): GTSNPN, SVGIG (reference sequence). This CDR3 is CAWERVMNTEAFF. CDR3 coding DNA: TGTGCCTGGGAACGTGTGATGAACACTGAAGCTTTCTTT.

The J gene is TRBJ2-1, the V gene TRBV20-1, with D perhaps matching TRBD2 (5 bases). CDR1 is DFQATT and CDR2 is SNEGSKA in the germline V gene (reference sequence). The CDR3 covers 14 residues. The V end was cut by 1 base, the J end by 8 bases, with 15 bases between. The DNA of the CDR3 is TGCAGTGCTAGAGCAGGTACTAGTATTGATGAGCAGTTCTTC. Protein sequence: CSARAGTSIDEQFF.

This clonotype appeared a few times. The chain joins TRBV5-1 to TRBJ1-5, with a weak D call TRBD1 (6 bases). CDR1 is SGHRS and CDR2 is YFSETQ in the germline V gene. The length of the CDR3 is 15 residues. The V and J ends lost 2 bases and 7 bases respectively, with 16 bases between them. The CDR3 nucleotides are TGCGCCAGCAGCTTAACGTCGGGGGCGGGACAGCCCCAGCATTTT. The encoded protein is CASSLTSGAGQPQHF.

The chain uses TRBV10-3 and TRBJ2-4, with TRBD1 matching over 8 bases. This CDR3 is 16 amino acids long. From germline, CDR1 is ENHRY and CDR2 SYGVKD. Losses at the gene ends were 8 bases for V and 2 bases for J; bases not matched to a gene: 11. The CDR3 is CAISRTGTESKNIQYF. The CDR3, as DNA: TGTGCCATCTCCCGGACAGGGACTGAATCCAAAAACATTCAGTACTTC.

This clonotype was observed a handful of times. The chain has TRBV18 and TRBJ2-1, with no clear D. The germline V and J ends were trimmed by 4 bases and 5 bases, with 6 bases remaining between them. Germline lookup yields CDR1 KGHSH and CDR2 LQKENI. This CDR3 region has 12 residues. As DNA, the CDR3 is TGTGCCAGCTCACGGCAGAACAATGAGCAGTTCTTC. It yields the protein CASSRQNNEQFF.

This rearrangement joins TRBV14 to TRBJ2-1, with D maybe TRBD2 (5 bases). Per the germline V gene, CDR1 is SGHDN and CDR2 is FVKESK. V shed 4 bases and J shed 4 bases, with 14 bases lying between them. The CDR3 loop spans 15 amino acids. The CDR3 spells CASSPGEFGYNEQFF. The DNA of the CDR3 is TGTGCCAGCAGCCCCGGGGAGTTTGGATACAATGAGCAGTTCTTC.

This clonotype was seen more than once but under ten times. The V gene is TRBV18, the J gene TRBJ2-3; no clear D. Per germline, CDR1 KGHSH and CDR2 LQKENI. The CDR3 spans 14 residues. Trimming cost V 3 bases and J 0 bases, with 7 bases left between them. The CDR3 is CASSPTASTDTQYF. The CDR3 nucleotides read TGTGCCAGCTCACCCACCGCCAGCACAGATACGCAGTATTTT.

This clonotype occurred a few times. The chain is built from TRBV20-1 and TRBJ2-7, with D perhaps TRBD1 (6 bases). Trimming removed 2 bases at V and 2 bases at J, with 13 bases between. Germline CDR1 is DFQATT and CDR2 is SNEGSKA (reference sequence). CDR3 length: 14 amino acids. CDR3 in DNA: TGCAGTGCTAGACGGTCAGGGGTAGCCTACGAGCAGTACTTC. Translating gives CSARRSGVAYEQYF.

This clonotype has a count of ten or more. The chain has TRBV29-1 and TRBJ2-2; no firm D call. Trimming took off 7 bases at V and 1 base at J, with 7 bases between the two ends. Germline CDR1 SQVTM, CDR2 ANQGSEA. This CDR3 is 12 amino acids long. The CDR3 loop is CSASVNTGELFF. DNA for the CDR3: TGCAGCGCTTCCGTGAACACCGGGGAGCTGTTTTTT.

This clonotype has a count of ten or more. The chain uses TRBV12-3 or TRBV12-4 and TRBJ2-3; TRBD2 matches 7 bases. CDR3 length equals 13 residues. Losses at the gene ends were 6 bases for V and 5 bases for J; bases not matched to a gene: 5. The CDR3 protein is CASSLAGVDTQYF. The CDR3 DNA reads TGTGCCAGCAGCCTGGCGGGGGTAGATACGCAGTATTTT.

This clonotype was detected a few times. This chain links TRBV18 with TRBJ2-7, with no clear D. Germline V lookup: CDR1 KGHSH, CDR2 LQKENI. V was clipped by 6 bases and J by 0 bases, with 12 bases between them. The CDR3 is 14 residues long. CDR3 amino acids: CASSTGGTSYEQYF. CDR3 nucleotides: TGTGCCAGCTCCACTGGCGGAACCTCCTACGAGCAGTACTTC.

CDR3 DNA: TGCGCCAGCAGCTTGGGTGGACAGAACACAGTCGAAGCTTTCTTT. It is translated as CASSLGGQNTVEAFF. The chain combines TRBV5-1 with TRBJ1-1; D may be TRBD1 (6 bases). Germline assignment: CDR1 SGHRS and CDR2 YFSETQ. This CDR3 has 15 residues. Between the trimmed V and J ends, which lost 0 bases and 8 bases, there was a span of 17 bases.

This chain links TRBV5-1 with TRBJ2-3; D may be TRBD1 (5 bases). V was shortened by 4 bases and J by 4 bases, with 16 bases between the two germline ends. The CDR3 has 15 residues. Per germline, CDR1 SGHRS and CDR2 YFSETQ. The chain's CDR3 is CASSPPQGAADTQYF. The CDR3 nucleotides are TGCGCCAGCAGCCCGCCGCAGGGCGCCGCAGATACGCAGTATTTT.

The chain links TRBV5-1 to TRBJ2-1, with a weak D call TRBD2 (5 bases). The germline V gene has CDR1 SGHRS and CDR2 YFSETQ. V lost 1 base, J lost 8 bases, and 13 bases lay in between. The CDR3 runs 14 residues. The CDR3 spells CASSLSSGGDEQFF. The CDR3 nucleotides are TGCGCCAGCAGCTTGAGTTCCGGAGGAGATGAGCAGTTCTTC. Filled out from reference TRBV5-1 and TRBJ2-1, the complete variable domain reads KAGVTQTPRYLIKTRGQQVTLSCSPISGHRSVSWYQQTPGQGLQFLFEYFSETQRNKGNFPGRFSGRQFSNSRSEMNVSTLELGDSALYLCASSLSSGGDEQFFGPGTRLTVL.

This clonotype was detected a few times. The gene calls are TRBV12-3 or TRBV12-4 and TRBJ2-7, with D possibly being TRBD1 or TRBD2 (5 bases each). CDR3 size: 15 residues. The V end lost 5 bases, the J end lost 4 bases, and 18 bases lay between the germline ends. The CDR3 DNA is TGTGCCAGCAGTCGCCCCGGGGCAGGGTTTTACGAGCAGTACTTC. It translates to CASSRPGAGFYEQYF.